This T cell receptor (beta chain) originates from a study of OX40 agonist ivuxolimab in advanced cancers. Some clones are missing from TCRdb's copy, which holds only in-frame ones; the method was immunoSEQ multiplex PCR. Of more than 75,000 clones in the sample, approximately 91% were seen once. The source material was CD4+ or CD8+ T cells sorted from blood, sampled in a trial of the OX40 agonist ivuxolimab. The TCR comes from an adult with an advanced solid tumor such as melanoma, head and neck, liver or kidney cancer.

The CDR3 is CASSPRGAGGDYNEQFF. DNA of the CDR3: TGCGCCAGCAGCCCCCGGGGGGCGGGGGGGGACTACAATGAGCAGTTCTTC. The chain carries TRBV4-1 and TRBJ2-1; TRBD2 matches 9 bases. Germline-derived CDR1 and CDR2 are MGHRA and YSYEKL. The CDR3 consists of 17 residues. With 4 bases clipped from V and 3 bases from J, the junction kept 10 bases outside the gene matches.